One sample yielded the 15 T cell receptor beta chains listed below, sequenced in a study of T cell repertoires in cytomegalovirus infection. These receptors' antigens are unknown. MiXCR, applied by TCRdb to the reads, yields one record per CDR3 protein. Altogether about 570,000 distinct CDR3 sequences are present, about 40% being singletons, with the ten largest covering 48%. Sequenced material: cultured PBMCs, taken from culture after CMV antigen stimulation. Every receptor here comes from a human donor in good health (CMV status not recorded). Some clones in this sample may be carry-over from other donors' samples.

The CDR3 is CASSRSVDEQYF. The CDR3 DNA reads as TGTGCCAGCAGCCGCTCCGTGGACGAGCAGTACTTC. The rearrangement uses TRBV7-2 and TRBJ2-7; no definite D call. V lost 5 bases and J lost 5, with 10 bases in between. In germline, CDR1 is SGHTA, CDR2 FQGNSA. This CDR3 is 12 amino acids long.

The sample holds many counts of this clonotype. The chain carries TRBV7-2 and TRBJ2-3; 11 nucleotides match TRBD2. V was clipped by 4 bases and J by 0 bases; unmatched bases: 3. The CDR3 has 16 amino acids. Germline V gene data show CDR1 as SGHTA and CDR2 as FQGNSA. The CDR3 loop is CASSSRTSGSTDTQYF. The CDR3 nucleotides read TGTGCCAGCAGCTCGCGGACTAGCGGGAGCACAGATACGCAGTATTTT.

The DNA for the CDR3 is TGTGCCAGCAGCTTAGAGAGGACAGGGTCTCTTCCGCAGTATTTT. It yields the protein CASSLERTGSLPQYF. The gene calls are TRBV11-1 and TRBJ2-3; 8 positions agree with TRBD1. Germline CDR1 and CDR2: SGHAT and FQDESV (reference sequence). Trimming at V came to 1 base and at J to 10 bases, leaving 10 bases not matched to a gene. The length of the CDR3 is 15 residues.

The chain carries TRBV7-2 and TRBJ2-5; D remains ambiguous. The germline gives CDR1 SGHTA, CDR2 FQGNSA. This CDR3 contains 13 residues. V lost 2 bases to trimming and J lost 5 bases, with 9 bases between them. The CDR3, as DNA: TGTGCCAGCAGCTTATCAGAGCGTGAGACCCAGTACTTC. Protein sequence: CASSLSERETQYF.

This chain uses TRBV7-2 with TRBJ2-5, with 14 bases lining up with TRBD2. Trimming cost V 5 bases and J 2 bases; bases outside gene matches: 4. Germline loops: CDR1 SGHTA, CDR2 FQGNSA. This CDR3 is 16 amino acids long. As DNA, the CDR3 is TGTGCCAGCAGCCGAGGGACTAGCGGGAGACAAGAGACCCAGTACTTC. It specifies CASSRGTSGRQETQYF. Drawing the rest from reference TRBV7-2 and TRBJ2-5, the complete variable domain is GAGVSQSPSNKVTEKGKDVELRCDPISGHTALYWYRQSLGQGLEFLIYFQGNSAPDKSGLPSDRFSAERTGGSVSTLTIQRTQQEDSAVYLCASSRGTSGRQETQYFGPGTRLLVL.

The table lists this clonotype with a few counts. This chain joins TRBV7-6 and TRBJ1-5; the D is unclear. The CDR3 consists of 12 residues. Germline V gene lookup returns CDR1 SGHVS and CDR2 FNYEAQ. Trimming took 4 bases from V and 4 from J, leaving 5 bases between them. CDR3 in DNA: TGTGCCAGCAGCTCACAAAATCAGCCCCAGCATTTT. The encoded protein is CASSSQNQPQHF.

This chain joins TRBV11-2 and TRBJ2-5, with 7 positions matching TRBD2. The CDR3 has 16 amino acids. The V gene's germline CDR1 is SGHAT and CDR2 FQNNGV. Trimming cost V 5 bases and J 4 bases; bases outside gene matches: 13. In nucleotides, the CDR3 is TGTGCCAGCAGCCAACCCGGACTAGGTACGGGAGAGACCCAGTACTTC. As protein: CASSQPGLGTGETQYF.

The table lists this clonotype with a few counts. V and J are TRBV12-3 or TRBV12-4 and TRBJ1-1; D unresolved. Trimming pared 1 base from V and 8 bases from J, leaving 11 bases between. The CDR3 totals 13 residues. Here the CDR3 reads CASSLGWETEAFF. CDR3 sequence (DNA): TGTGCCAGCAGTTTAGGGTGGGAAACCGAAGCTTTCTTT.

J is TRBJ2-7 and V is TRBV28; D gene uncertain. CDR3 length: 13 residues. CDR1 and CDR2 (germline): MDHEN, SYDVKM. The V and J ends lost 9 bases and 3 bases respectively, with 15 bases between them. This CDR3 is CASYDWGVYEQYF. CDR3 in DNA: TGTGCCAGTTATGATTGGGGTGTCTACGAGCAGTACTTC.

A few counts support this clonotype. The chain couples TRBV11-2 to TRBJ1-2, with no clear D. The ends were cut back, 3 bases at V and 4 bases at J, with 18 bases in the middle. CDR3 length equals 16 residues. Germline V gene sequence: CDR1 SGHAT, CDR2 FQNNGV. In nucleotides, the CDR3 is TGTGCCAGCAGCTTGGCTGTCGGCCAGGCGGGCTATGGCTACACCTTC. Protein: CASSLAVGQAGYGYTF.

V is TRBV7-9 and J is TRBJ1-6; D is unclear. The CDR3 runs to 15 residues. Trimming took 7 bases from V and 4 from J, leaving 14 bases between them. Germline loops: CDR1 SEHNR, CDR2 FQNEAQ (reference sequence). The CDR3 is CASTPGGQYNSPLHF. CDR3 coding DNA: TGTGCCAGCACCCCCGGCGGGCAGTATAATTCACCCCTCCACTTT.

V is TRBV13 and J is TRBJ2-1, with D perhaps TRBD2 (7 bases). V lost 3 bases, J lost 2 bases, and 17 bases lay in between. The CDR3 totals 17 residues. Germline CDR1 and CDR2: PRHDT and FYEKMQ (reference sequence). The DNA of the CDR3 is TGTGCCAGCAGCTTGGGACTGGGCGGGGGCCCCTACAATGAGCAGTTCTTC. It codes for CASSLGLGGGPYNEQFF.

In this sample, this clonotype turned up a few times. The chain has TRBV2 and TRBJ1-5; 7 nucleotides match TRBD1. The CDR3 spans 17 residues. Germline V gene sequence: CDR1 SNHLY, CDR2 FYNNEI. Trimming took 6 bases from V and 1 from J; bases not matched to a gene: 12. The CDR3 bases are TGTGCCAGCAGGGACGATGGGATACAGGGGAGCAATCAGCCCCAGCATTTT. It is translated as CASRDDGIQGSNQPQHF.

This clonotype has just a few counts. The rearrangement uses TRBV7-8 and TRBJ1-3; D perhaps matches TRBD1 (5 bases). CDR3 length: 15 amino acids. CDR1 and CDR2 from the germline V gene are SGHVS and FQNEAQ. V was clipped by 2 bases and J by 3 bases, with 11 bases between them. CDR3 sequence (DNA): TGTGCCAGCAGCTTATGGGGGAGGCTTGGAAACACCATATATTTT. It encodes CASSLWGRLGNTIYF.

This clonotype was recorded a few times. The V and J genes are TRBV6-2 or TRBV6-3 and TRBJ2-7; D is uncertain. This CDR3 is 12 amino acids long. Trimming cost V 2 bases and J 5 bases, with 7 bases left between them. Per germline, CDR1 MNHEY and CDR2 SVGEGT. DNA of the CDR3: TGTGCCAGCAGTTACGTCCGCCACGAGCAGTACTTC. Its translation is CASSYVRHEQYF.